This T cell receptor beta chain is from a study of T cells in Graves' hyperthyroidism and ophthalmopathy. At the level of the study: Peripheral blood draws took place at initial diagnosis, ahead of any treatment. General observations from the study: Stable hyperthyroidism was separated from ophthalmopathy by a model based on 13 V-J features. Progression to ophthalmopathy was predicted a median of about 6.6 months early.

There are many counts of this clonotype. The antigen is undetermined. In making diagnoses, clinical symptoms, serum thyroxine and TRAb, thyroid ultrasound and orbital computed tomography were all used. Using RNA transcripts as the source, TCR beta CDR3 regions were amplified. TCR CDR3 underwent first-round RT-PCR with the HTBI primer set. TCRdb re-analysed the multiplex PCR reads in MiXCR, keeping a single row per CDR3 protein. The profile shows 300,000 to 450,000 distinct CDR3 sequences, about 14% of them singletons. The sequence was obtained from a woman aged 25 to 39 with Graves' ophthalmopathy. Sequenced sample: blood.

CDR3 DNA: TGTGCCAGCACCCGCCTGTCGGGACAGGGATATAATTCACCCCTCCACTTT. Amino acids: CASTRLSGQGYNSPLHF. The chain employs TRBV28 and TRBJ1-6; 9 bases match TRBD1. The CDR3 spans 17 residues. Germline V CDR1 and CDR2: MDHEN, SYDVKM. The V gene end was trimmed by 7 bases and the J gene end by 4 bases; junction bases not matched to a gene: 11.